These 32 T cell receptor beta chains originate from one sample sequenced in a study of early T cells in non-severe SARS-CoV-2 infection. TCRdb itself ran the 5' RACE reads through MiXCR, one entry per CDR3 protein. The sample consists of roughly 71,000 distinct CDR3 sequences, approximately 13% of them appearing once. Material: whole blood. These receptors originate from an adult who was a healthcare worker with PCR-confirmed SARS-CoV-2 infection or an uninfected control (not recorded which).

The chain links TRBV7-9 to TRBJ2-2; D uncertain. V gave up 0 bases and J gave up 7 bases, with 12 bases separating them. Germline V CDR1 and CDR2: SEHNR, FQNEAQ (reference sequence). The CDR3 sequence is 15 residues long. The DNA for the CDR3 is TGTGCCAGCAGCTTAGCGGCAGGTTGGAGCGGGGAGCTGTTTTTT. Translated, it gives CASSLAAGWSGELFF.

Only a few counts were recorded for this clonotype. J is TRBJ2-5 and V is TRBV4-2, with D perhaps matching TRBD1 or TRBD2 (6 bases each). CDR1 and CDR2 from the germline V gene are LGHNA and YNFKEQ. The CDR3 runs to 15 residues. V was trimmed by 5 bases and J by 3 bases, leaving 16 bases between them. The CDR3 is CASSTPGGREETQYF. The CDR3 nucleotides read TGTGCCAGCAGCACTCCCGGGGGCAGGGAAGAGACCCAGTACTTC.

The table lists this clonotype with many counts. This chain uses TRBV21-1 with TRBJ2-7; the table assigns TRBD1, which was not confirmed against the DNA. TRBV21-1 is designated a pseudogene. The CDR3 covers 16 residues. The CDR3 loop is CASSNKNAGQRYEQYF. As DNA, the CDR3 is TGTGCCAGCAGCAATAAGAATGCAGGACAGCGCTACGAGCAGTACTTC.

A remark on this clonotype: A read error may be the cause here, since a much bigger clone is one base away. It is likely a read error, because the conserved phenylalanine at the end of the CDR3 is missing. V usage is TRBV5-1 and J usage is TRBJ1-3; tentative D call: TRBD1 (5 bases). V lost 4 bases and J lost 3, with 17 bases in between. Germline V gives CDR1 SGHRS, CDR2 YFSETQ. This CDR3 is built from 16 residues. The CDR3 region is CASSTNGQGVGNTIYL. The DNA of the CDR3 is TGCGCCAGCAGCACAAACGGCCAGGGCGTTGGAAACACCATATATTTA.

Ten or more counts support this clonotype. The chain uses TRBV6-5 and TRBJ2-2; TRBD2 matches 9 bases. J was trimmed by 4 bases and V by 6 bases; bases with no gene match: 6. Germline assignment: CDR1 MNHEY and CDR2 SVGAGI. The CDR3 length is 15 residues. CDR3 in DNA: TGTGCCAGCAGCAGGGGACTAGCCTTCACCGGGGAGCTGTTTTTT. It specifies CASSRGLAFTGELFF.

This clonotype was observed a handful of times. Written as DNA, the CDR3 is TGTGCCAGCAGTTACTCTCCTCCAGGAGCCAAAAACATTCAGTACTTC. The encoded protein is CASSYSPPGAKNIQYF. The chain carries TRBV6-5 and TRBJ2-4; D is unresolved. V lost 0 bases, J lost 0 bases, and 9 bases lay in between. The CDR3 is 16 amino acids. In germline, CDR1 is MNHEY, CDR2 SVGAGI.

This clonotype has a handful of counts. The chain employs TRBV12-3 or TRBV12-4 and TRBJ1-3; 7 positions match TRBD1. V was pared by 4 bases and J by 4 bases, with 7 bases of the junction left unmatched. The CDR3 has 15 residues. The CDR3 DNA reads TGTGCCAGCAGTTCAAGGGGGCCTTCGGGAAACACCATATATTTT. Amino acids: CASSSRGPSGNTIYF.

The sample holds many counts of this clonotype. The chain uses TRBV3-1 and TRBJ2-1, with D uncertain. Germline CDR1 reads LGHDT; CDR2 reads YNNKEL (reference sequence). The CDR3 has 12 amino acids. V lost 4 bases and J lost 8, with 9 bases in between. The CDR3 DNA reads TGTGCCAGCAGCCGCCGACCTGATGAGCAGTTCTTC. It specifies CASSRRPDEQFF.

The V and J genes are TRBV20-1 and TRBJ2-7, with D hard to call. The length of the CDR3 is 12 residues. The germline CDR1 and CDR2 sequences are DFQATT and SNEGSKA (reference sequence). Trimming removed 5 bases at V and 0 bases at J, with 8 bases between. The DNA for the CDR3 is TGCAGTGCTGGAAGGCACTCCTACGAGCAGTACTTC. Protein product: CSAGRHSYEQYF.

This clonotype appeared many times. V and J are TRBV4-1 and TRBJ2-1, with D uncertain. CDR1 is MGHRA and CDR2 is YSYEKL in the germline V gene. The length of the CDR3 is 11 residues. V was trimmed by 3 bases and J by 4 bases, leaving 1 base between them. DNA for the CDR3: TGCGCCAGCAGCCATTACAATGAGCAGTTCTTC. The encoded protein is CASSHYNEQFF.

The chain employs TRBV24-1 and TRBJ2-5, with 9 bases matching TRBD2. This CDR3 comprises 15 residues. Germline V gene lookup returns CDR1 KGHDR and CDR2 SFDVKD. V lost 1 base, J lost 4 bases, and 3 bases stayed unmatched. Here the CDR3 reads CATSDLAGGRETQYF. The CDR3 DNA is TGTGCCACCAGTGATTTAGCGGGAGGACGAGAGACCCAGTACTTC.

The chain is built from TRBV7-2 and TRBJ2-7; 8 bases are a match to TRBD1. V shed 1 base, J shed 3 bases, and the junction held 5 bases outside the gene matches. Looked up from germline, CDR1 is SGHTA and CDR2 is FQGNSA. This CDR3 spans 15 amino acids. Here the CDR3 DNA reads TGTGCCAGCAGCTTAGGTCCGGGACAGGTCTACGAGCAGTACTTC. Translation gives CASSLGPGQVYEQYF.

This clonotype has a count of ten or more. The chain is built from TRBV6-2 or TRBV6-3 and TRBJ2-4; no reliable D call. Trimming shortened V by 0 bases and J by 0 bases, and 9 bases separated the two germline ends. CDR1 MNHEY and CDR2 SVGEGT come from the germline V gene. The CDR3 sequence is 16 residues long. The CDR3 sequence: CASSYSRRVAKNIQYF. In nucleotides, the CDR3 is TGTGCCAGCAGTTACTCTCGACGGGTAGCCAAAAACATTCAGTACTTC.

This clonotype was counted a few times. The rearrangement joins TRBV20-1 to TRBJ1-1; 8 nucleotides line up with TRBD1. The CDR3 sequence is 14 residues long. The germline CDR1 and CDR2 sequences are DFQATT and SNEGSKA (reference sequence). Unmatched junction bases numbered 4, after V lost 3 bases and J lost 1 base. The CDR3 region has the DNA TGCAGTGCTAGCCGGGGACAGGAGAACACTGAAGCTTTCTTT. This sequence encodes CSASRGQENTEAFF.

This clonotype showed up just a few times. This rearrangement joins TRBV15 to TRBJ2-7; the D gene could be TRBD1 or TRBD2 (5 bases each). The germline V gene has CDR1 LNHNV and CDR2 YYDKDF (reference sequence). Trimming took off 5 bases at V and 0 bases at J, with 8 bases between the two ends. The CDR3 runs to 13 residues. This CDR3 reads CATSLGASYEQYF. The CDR3 DNA reads TGTGCCACCAGCCTCGGGGCCTCCTACGAGCAGTACTTC. The full variable domain, rest sourced from reference TRBV15 and TRBJ2-7, is DAMVIQNPRYQVTQFGKPVTLSCSQTLNHNVMYWYQQKSSQAPKLLFHYYDKDFNNEADTPDNFQSRRPNTSFCFLDIRSPGLGDTAMYLCATSLGASYEQYFGPGTRLTVT.

The chain recombines TRBV29-1 with TRBJ2-5; no reliable D call. V lost 0 bases and J 5 bases, leaving 13 bases between the germline ends. The CDR3 is made up of 14 amino acids. Germline V CDR1 and CDR2: SQVTM, ANQGSEA. CDR3 DNA: TGCAGCGTTGAAGACGGCATTTCGAAGGAGACCCAGTACTTC. Protein: CSVEDGISKETQYF.

The genes are TRBV19 and TRBJ2-1; 7 bases match TRBD2. CDR1 is LNHDA, CDR2 SQIVND, per germline (reference sequence). The CDR3 runs to 16 residues. V lost 3 bases, J lost 2 bases, and 7 bases stayed unmatched. The CDR3 DNA reads TGTGCCAGTAGTATTCGGACTAGAGGCCCCTACAATGAGCAGTTCTTC. Translated: CASSIRTRGPYNEQFF.

This chain links TRBV30 with TRBJ2-3, with D possibly TRBD2 on 5 matching bases. CDR1 is GTSNPN and CDR2 is SVGIG in the germline V gene (reference sequence). This CDR3 spans 12 amino acids. V was shortened by 5 bases and J by 6 bases, with 12 bases between the two germline ends. The CDR3 DNA reads TGTGCCTGGTTTCGGGGTGGGGATACGCAGTATTTT. Its translation: CAWFRGGDTQYF.

The V and J genes are TRBV19 and TRBJ2-4; D perhaps matches TRBD1 (6 bases). CDR3 length: 15 amino acids. Trimming took off 7 bases at V and 3 bases at J, with 16 bases between the two ends. The V gene's germline CDR1 is LNHDA and CDR2 SQIVND (reference sequence). The CDR3 DNA sequence: TGTGCCAGTAAAGGACCCGAAGGGGGCAAAAACATTCAGTACTTC. Its protein is CASKGPEGGKNIQYF.

This clonotype has a count of ten or more. The chain uses TRBV7-9 and TRBJ1-4, with 9 bases identical to TRBD1. V lost 5 bases to trimming and J lost 8 bases; unmatched junction nucleotides: 6. This CDR3 spans 14 amino acids. Germline V gene data show CDR1 as SEHNR and CDR2 as FQNEAQ (reference sequence). The CDR3 loop reads CASSPEGQGEKLFF. The CDR3 bases are TGTGCCAGCAGCCCAGAGGGACAGGGAGAAAAACTGTTTTTT.

J is TRBJ1-2 and V is TRBV3-1; TRBD1 might be the D (5 bases). The germline V gene encodes CDR1 LGHDT and CDR2 YNNKEL (reference sequence). V lost 2 bases, J lost 0 bases, and 22 bases lay in between. The CDR3 length is 19 residues. CDR3 sequence reads: CASSQRNPTGRVTNYGYTF. Written as DNA, the CDR3 is TGTGCCAGCAGCCAACGCAATCCGACGGGGCGAGTTACTAACTATGGCTACACCTTC.

The J gene is TRBJ2-5, the V gene TRBV7-9, with D hard to call. V lost 0 bases to trimming and J lost 5 bases, with 7 bases between them. This CDR3 comprises 13 residues. Germline V lookup: CDR1 SEHNR, CDR2 FQNEAQ (reference sequence). The CDR3 DNA sequence: TGTGCCAGCAGCTTAGCCGGGTGGGAGACCCAGTACTTC. Residues: CASSLAGWETQYF.

This clonotype came up a few times. The rearrangement links TRBV30 to TRBJ1-4; D unclear. V gave up 1 base and J gave up 0 bases, with 6 bases separating them. The CDR3 has 14 residues. The germline CDR1 and CDR2 sequences are GTSNPN and SVGIG (reference sequence). The CDR3 region is CAWSGGATNEKLFF. CDR3 bases: TGTGCCTGGAGTGGCGGTGCAACTAATGAAAAACTGTTTTTT. The complete variable domain, with remaining parts taken from reference TRBV30 and TRBJ1-4, reads SQTIHQWPATLVQPVGSPLSLECTVEGTSNPNLYWYRQAAGRGLQLLFYSVGIGQISSEVPQNLSASRPQDRQFILSSKKLLLSDSGFYLCAWSGGATNEKLFFGSGTQLSVL.

At least ten counts were recorded for this clonotype. The chain couples TRBV29-1 to TRBJ1-1, with D perhaps matching TRBD1 (5 bases). V was trimmed by 3 bases and J by 3 bases, leaving 14 bases between them. The CDR3 is 14 residues long. From germline, CDR1 is SQVTM and CDR2 ANQGSEA. This CDR3 is CSVDRGYGDTEAFF. In DNA, the CDR3 is TGCAGCGTTGATCGGGGGTACGGGGACACTGAAGCTTTCTTT. The variable domain in full, completed from reference TRBV29-1 and TRBJ1-1, reads SAVISQKPSRDICQRGTSLTIQCQVDSQVTMMFWYRQQPGQSLTLIATANQGSEATYESGFVIDKFPISRPNLTFSTLTVSNMSPEDSSIYLCSVDRGYGDTEAFFGQGTRLTVV.

CDR3 bases: TGTGCCAGCAGCCTCCGCCTAGAGGTTAGCCACAATGAGCAGTTCTTC. Residues: CASSLRLEVSHNEQFF. The chain recombines TRBV6-1 with TRBJ2-1; no firm D call. The V and J ends lost 6 bases and 5 bases respectively, with 20 bases between them. The CDR3 has 16 residues. From germline, CDR1 is MNHNS and CDR2 SASEGT.

V is TRBV7-2 and J is TRBJ2-5; 11 bases agree with TRBD2. The V gene's germline CDR1 is SGHTA and CDR2 FQGNSA. V was clipped by 4 bases and J by 0 bases; unmatched bases: 4. CDR3 length equals 16 residues. The CDR3 sequence is CASSSRGLADQETQYF. CDR3 sequence (DNA): TGTGCCAGCAGCTCACGGGGACTAGCGGACCAAGAGACCCAGTACTTC.

The chain carries TRBV12-3 or TRBV12-4 and TRBJ1-2, with D uncertain. The CDR3 is made up of 14 amino acids. Trimming shortened V by 7 bases and J by 8 bases, and 20 bases separated the two germline ends. The CDR3 DNA follows: TGTGCCAGCACCCCCGGGCGGTCAAATTTCGGCTACACCTTC. Protein: CASTPGRSNFGYTF.

This clonotype was detected many times. The chain carries TRBV13 and TRBJ2-6; 10 bases fit TRBD1. Germline V gene lookup returns CDR1 PRHDT and CDR2 FYEKMQ (reference sequence). The CDR3 contains 18 residues. Trimming removed 3 bases from V and 0 bases from J; junction bases left unmatched: 5. CDR3 in DNA: TGTGCCAGCAGCTTGAGACAGGGGGCGGTCTCTGGGGCCAACGTCCTGACTTTC. As protein: CASSLRQGAVSGANVLTF.

This chain connects TRBV4-1 to TRBJ2-4; TRBD2 is a possible D gene (6 bases). The ends were cut back, 0 bases at V and 4 bases at J, with 19 bases in the middle. CDR3 length: 18 residues. CDR1 and CDR2 (germline): MGHRA, YSYEKL. The CDR3 DNA is TGCGCCAGCAGCCAAGATCCGGGAACTTCCGCGGGAAAAAACATTCAGTACTTC. The encoded protein is CASSQDPGTSAGKNIQYF.

This clonotype showed up just a few times. The chain joins TRBV7-2 to TRBJ2-3; D gene unclear. V shed 5 bases and J shed 7 bases, with 13 bases lying between them. The germline V gene encodes CDR1 SGHTA and CDR2 FQGNSA. The CDR3 totals 13 residues. The CDR3 protein is CASSLVSRNTQYF. The CDR3 DNA reads as TGTGCCAGCAGCCTGGTTAGCCGGAATACGCAGTATTTT.

This rearrangement joins TRBV25-1 to TRBJ2-7, with 11 bases aligning to TRBD1. This CDR3 has 15 residues. V lost 4 bases and J lost 5; bases outside the gene matches: 7. Germline-derived CDR1 and CDR2 are MGHDK and SYGVNS. The CDR3 sequence is CASSVGQGAFHEQYF. The CDR3, as DNA: TGTGCCAGCAGTGTCGGACAGGGGGCGTTTCACGAGCAGTACTTC.

In this sample, this clonotype turned up many times. This chain connects TRBV9 to TRBJ1-3, with a possible D match to TRBD1 (5 bases). Between the trimmed V and J ends, which lost 4 bases and 0 bases, there was a span of 11 bases. Germline values: CDR1 SGDLS, CDR2 YYNGEE. The CDR3 has 15 residues. The CDR3 bases are TGTGCCAGCAGCAAATCCGGGACCTCTGGAAACACCATATATTTT. It specifies CASSKSGTSGNTIYF.